This T cell receptor (beta chain) was recorded in a study of technical replicates of blood from a few donors. Clones were sequenced by immunoSEQ multiplex PCR, and TCRdb holds only the in-frame ones, with some missing. The repertoire holds tens of thousands of clones, with around 92% as singletons. The V gene's germline CDR1 is SGHRS and CDR2 YFSETQ. The CDR3 loop spans 15 amino acids. Trimming stripped 2 bases from V and 2 bases from J, with 13 bases between. Sequencing input: T cells isolated from PBMCs. The receptor was derived from a human donor in good health. This sequence joins TRBV5-1 and TRBJ1-2; the D gene is possibly TRBD1 (5 bases). CDR3 protein: CASSFNTGANYGYTF. The CDR3 nucleotides read TGCGCCAGCAGCTTTAACACAGGAGCCAACTATGGCTACACCTTC.